This TCR beta chain was identified in a study of T cell changes during pregnancy in multiple sclerosis. The data were produced by immunoSEQ multiplex PCR, yet TCRdb's version contains in-frame clones alone and is incomplete. The sample records about 38,000 clones, 91% being singletons. This CDR3 region has 15 residues. Between the trimmed V and J ends, which lost 5 bases and 4 bases, there was a span of 18 bases. CDR1 and CDR2 (germline): SEHNR, FQNEAQ (reference sequence). The receptor comes from a female donor with multiple sclerosis, enrolled in a pregnancy study. Specimen: CD8+ T cells from peripheral blood mononuclear cells, collected in the second trimester of pregnancy. This chain uses TRBV7-9 with TRBJ2-7; D not resolved. The CDR3 loop reads CASSRRPFTGYEQYF. CDR3 sequence (DNA): TGTGCCAGCAGCCGACGACCTTTCACGGGTTACGAGCAGTACTTC.